A single sample gave rise to the 22 T cell receptor beta chains below, sequenced in a study of cytomegalovirus exposure and HLA in healthy donors. Both 60 Vbeta primers and 13 Jbeta primers went into the PCR. Method: immunoSEQ multiplex PCR; TCRdb's copy keeps in-frame clones and lacks some. This table lists roughly 110,000 clones. Source material: PBMCs. Receptors were obtained from a man aged 25-45 years in good health and CMV-seronegative.

This chain links TRBV27 with TRBJ2-6; 9 positions match TRBD1. The CDR3 has 16 residues. From germline, CDR1 is MNHEY and CDR2 SMNVEV (reference sequence). The J segment lost 2 bases and the V segment lost 4 bases, leaving 3 bases of the junction unmatched. CDR3 amino acids: CASSSRQGAGANVLTF. Written as DNA, the CDR3 is TGTGCCAGCAGTTCCCGACAGGGGGCTGGGGCCAACGTCCTGACTTTC.

The CDR3 loop is CASSHRGGSDYEQYF. The CDR3 DNA reads TGCGCCAGCAGCCATAGGGGGGGGAGCGACTACGAGCAGTACTTC. J is TRBJ2-7 and V is TRBV5-1; a possible D gene is TRBD2 (7 bases). V dropped 4 bases and J dropped 3 bases, with 17 bases sitting between them. CDR1 is SGHRS and CDR2 is YFSETQ in the germline V gene. This CDR3 spans 15 amino acids.

The chain combines TRBV5-6 with TRBJ2-3; 7 bases align to TRBD2. Trimming removed 2 bases from V and 12 bases from J; junction bases left unmatched: 6. From germline, CDR1 is SGHDT and CDR2 YYEEEE. The CDR3 has 12 residues. Here the CDR3 reads CASSLPGRPQYF. CDR3 in DNA: TGTGCCAGCAGCTTACCCGGGAGGCCCCAGTATTTT. Looking up the rest from reference TRBV5-6 and TRBJ2-3 gives the full variable domain: DAGVTQSPTHLIKTRGQQVTLRCSPKSGHDTVSWYQQALGQGPQFIFQYYEEEERQRGNFPDRFSGHQFPNYSSELNVNALLLGDSALYLCASSLPGRPQYFGPGTRLTVL.

The chain employs TRBV4-2 and TRBJ1-5; D is unresolved. V lost 0 bases and J 2 bases, leaving 8 bases between the germline ends. The CDR3 loop spans 15 amino acids. Germline CDR1 LGHNA, CDR2 YNFKEQ. The CDR3 is CASSQDPFGNQPQHF. The DNA for the CDR3 is TGTGCCAGCAGCCAAGACCCCTTCGGCAATCAGCCCCAGCATTTT.

This sequence joins TRBV11-2 and TRBJ2-3, with 8 bases matching TRBD1. There are 14 residues in the CDR3. The V and J ends lost 3 bases and 2 bases, in that order; junction bases with no gene match: 1. Germline assignment: CDR1 SGHAT and CDR2 FQNNGV. CDR3 bases: TGTGCCAGCAGCTTGGGACAGGCCACAGATACGCAGTATTTT. Protein sequence: CASSLGQATDTQYF.

This chain connects TRBV2 to TRBJ1-1; the D gene is possibly TRBD1 (6 bases). This CDR3 is built from 15 residues. With 5 bases removed from V and 4 bases from J, the gap between germline ends came to 17 bases. Per the germline V gene, CDR1 is SNHLY and CDR2 is FYNNEI. CDR3 sequence: CASSNHDRPLTEAFF. The CDR3 coding sequence is TGTGCCAGCAGTAACCACGACAGGCCCCTCACTGAAGCTTTCTTT.

The chain links TRBV6-1 to TRBJ2-1, with 9 positions matching TRBD1. The CDR3 is 14 amino acids. CDR1 and CDR2 (germline): MNHNS, SASEGT. The junction had 7 bases not matched to a gene; V was cut back by 6 bases and J by 7 bases. DNA of the CDR3: TGTGCCAGCAGGACCCCGGGACAGGGTAATGAGCAGTTCTTC. Translated: CASRTPGQGNEQFF.

The chain uses TRBV6-6 and TRBJ2-5, with TRBD2 as a possible D gene (5 bases). Trimming cost V 7 bases and J 1 base, with 19 bases left between them. CDR3 size: 16 residues. Germline-derived CDR1 and CDR2 are MNHNY and SVGAGI (reference sequence). CDR3 sequence: CASTQNPGRFQETQYF. CDR3 bases: TGTGCCAGCACGCAAAACCCGGGGAGATTCCAAGAGACCCAGTACTTC.

The chain uses TRBV2 and TRBJ1-2; TRBD1 aligns across 9 bases. Germline V CDR1 and CDR2: SNHLY, FYNNEI. V lost 6 bases, J lost 8 bases, and 13 bases stayed unmatched. This CDR3 region has 15 residues. The CDR3 nucleotides are TGTGCCAGCAGGGCAAAGGGATGGACAGGGGACGGCTACACCTTC. It specifies CASRAKGWTGDGYTF.

The gene calls are TRBV7-8 and TRBJ1-1, with TRBD1 matching over 7 bases. This CDR3 has 16 amino acids. The V gene's germline CDR1 is SGHVS and CDR2 FQNEAQ. V dropped 4 bases and J dropped 6; count of bases not matched to a gene: 14. CDR3 DNA sequence: TGTGCCAGCAGCTCTTTCGAGGGGGCCCGCCGCGCTGAAGCTTTCTTT. This codes for CASSSFEGARRAEAFF.

The rearrangement links TRBV5-6 to TRBJ1-5; D call uncertain. Germline values: CDR1 SGHDT, CDR2 YYEEEE. Trimming shortened V by 3 bases and J by 5 bases, and 18 bases separated the two germline ends. CDR3 length: 16 amino acids. Here the CDR3 reads CASSSELEGGYQPQHF. CDR3 DNA: TGTGCCAGCAGCTCGGAATTGGAGGGAGGCTATCAGCCCCAGCATTTT.

The V gene is TRBV2, the J gene TRBJ2-2, with a possible D match to TRBD2 (7 bases). The germline CDR1 and CDR2 sequences are SNHLY and FYNNEI. Trimming shortened V by 4 bases and J by 6 bases, and 18 bases separated the two germline ends. The CDR3 loop spans 16 amino acids. The CDR3 region is CASSGPGAGAAGELFF. CDR3 nucleotides: TGTGCCAGCAGTGGCCCAGGGGCGGGGGCGGCCGGGGAGCTGTTTTTT.

The chain's CDR3 is CASSLPGNSYEQYF. DNA for the CDR3: TGTGCCAGCAGCTTGCCGGGTAACTCCTACGAGCAGTACTTC. J is TRBJ2-7 and V is TRBV7-9, with unresolved D. The germline CDR1 and CDR2 sequences are SEHNR and FQNEAQ (reference sequence). The CDR3 has 14 amino acids. The germline V and J ends were trimmed by 3 bases and 0 bases, with 9 bases remaining between them.

Notes on this clone: One end of the junction fails to match germline, which may point to a read error. The sample has other DNA sequences that encode this CDR3 too. This chain links TRBV5-1 with TRBJ1-2, with D perhaps matching TRBD1 (6 bases). The V gene's germline CDR1 is SGHRS and CDR2 YFSETQ. CDR3 size: 13 residues. CDR3 DNA: TGCGCCAGTAGCTTAGGACAGTCGGTTGGCTACACCTTC. It codes for CASSLGQSVGYTF.

The V and J genes are TRBV7-7 and TRBJ2-1; 8 bases are a match to TRBD1. Germline assignment: CDR1 SSHAT and CDR2 FNYEAQ (reference sequence). The junction had 6 bases not matched to a gene; V was cut back by 4 bases and J by 1 base. The CDR3 is 16 residues long. The CDR3 DNA is TGTGCCAGCAGCTCTCGGACAGGGAGTTCCTACAATGAGCAGTTCTTC. This gives the protein CASSSRTGSSYNEQFF.

The rearrangement links TRBV7-3 to TRBJ1-6; a possible D gene is TRBD1 (6 bases). V dropped 5 bases and J dropped 6 bases, with 11 bases sitting between them. Germline loops: CDR1 SGHTA, CDR2 FQGTGA. The CDR3 has 14 amino acids. DNA for the CDR3: TGTGCCAGCAGCCCCGACAGGCTTAATTCACCCCTCCACTTT. Protein sequence: CASSPDRLNSPLHF.

This chain connects TRBV30 to TRBJ1-4; 7 bases line up with TRBD1. This CDR3 is built from 17 residues. The germline CDR1 and CDR2 sequences are GTSNPN and SVGIG (reference sequence). Unmatched junction bases numbered 12, after V lost 3 bases and J lost 2 bases. The CDR3 sequence is CAWRARGLYPTNEKLFF. The CDR3 nucleotides are TGTGCCTGGAGGGCGAGGGGGCTTTACCCCACTAATGAAAAACTGTTTTTT.

This chain links TRBV5-1 with TRBJ2-3, with 9 bases fitting TRBD2. The germline V gene encodes CDR1 SGHRS and CDR2 YFSETQ. Losses at the gene ends were 4 bases for V and 2 bases for J; bases not matched to a gene: 8. There are 16 residues in the CDR3. In nucleotides, the CDR3 is TGCGCCAGCAGCCCGGATCTAGCGGGATCCACAGATACGCAGTATTTT. It encodes CASSPDLAGSTDTQYF.

CDR3 sequence: CASSVVAGGSFANTGELFF. The CDR3 DNA sequence: TGTGCCAGCAGCGTAGTAGCGGGGGGGTCGTTCGCGAACACCGGGGAGCTGTTTTTT. The V gene is TRBV9, the J gene TRBJ2-2, with 11 bases that match TRBD2. Germline values: CDR1 SGDLS, CDR2 YYNGEE. Trimming at V came to 0 bases and at J to 0 bases, leaving 7 bases not matched to a gene. The CDR3 spans 19 residues. Using reference TRBV9 and TRBJ2-2 for the parts outside the CDR3, the full variable domain is DSGVTQTPKHLITATGQRVTLRCSPRSGDLSVYWYQQSLDQGLQFLIQYYNGEERAKGNILERFSAQQFPDLHSELNLSSLELGDSALYFCASSVVAGGSFANTGELFFGEGSRLTVL.

V and J are TRBV2 and TRBJ1-2; D might be TRBD1 (5 bases). Germline CDR1 reads SNHLY; CDR2 reads FYNNEI. The CDR3 is made up of 14 amino acids. V was cut by 4 bases and J by 7 bases, with 16 bases left in between. For the CDR3, the DNA is TGTGCCAGCAGTGGTGTCAGGGAGGTACTTGGCTACACCTTC. This sequence encodes CASSGVREVLGYTF.

The genes are TRBV2 and TRBJ1-3; a possible D gene is TRBD1 (5 bases). V lost 7 bases and J lost 0, with 13 bases in between. The V gene's germline CDR1 is SNHLY and CDR2 FYNNEI. This CDR3 is 15 amino acids long. CDR3 sequence (DNA): TGTGCCAGCAATTCTGACAGCAGCTCTGGAAACACCATATATTTT. Translation: CASNSDSSSGNTIYF.

V usage is TRBV6-4 and J usage is TRBJ2-2; 8 bases align to TRBD1. V shed 6 bases and J 6 bases; nucleotides not matched to a gene: 6. The CDR3 sequence is 14 residues long. Germline V CDR1 and CDR2: MRHNA, SNTAGT. This chain's CDR3 is CASSETGGAGELFF. CDR3 DNA sequence: TGTGCCAGCAGCGAAACAGGGGGAGCCGGGGAGCTGTTTTTT.